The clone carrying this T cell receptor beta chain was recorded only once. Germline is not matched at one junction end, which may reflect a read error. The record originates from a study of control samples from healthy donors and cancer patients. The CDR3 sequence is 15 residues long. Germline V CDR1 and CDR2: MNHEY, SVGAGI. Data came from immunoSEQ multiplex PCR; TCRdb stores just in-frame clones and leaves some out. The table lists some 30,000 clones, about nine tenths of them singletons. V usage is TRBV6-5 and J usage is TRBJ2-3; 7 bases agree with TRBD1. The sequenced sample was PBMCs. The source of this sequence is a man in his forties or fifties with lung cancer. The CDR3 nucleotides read TGTGCCGGCAGTTACGAGCAGGGGGGCACAGATACGCAGTATTTT. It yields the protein CAGSYEQGGTDTQYF.